This T cell receptor beta chain was profiled in a study of metastatic and nonmetastatic thyroid tumors (dated by TCRdb to the early 2020s). About the investigation overall: For patients with malignant and with benign thyroid disease, the researchers compared repertoires between peripheral blood samples and tumor or nodule tissue samples. Study-level results and caveats: TCR beta diversity was reported as significantly higher in malignant tumors than in benign nodules, in both blood and tumor samples.

Before undergoing thyroid surgery, none of the patients had been given any kind of treatment. Using T-cell receptor beta sequencing, the researchers looked back retrospectively at clinical samples from patients, gathered between the early 2010s and the late 2010s. This clone was picked up a small number of times. The target of this receptor is not known. Per-nucleotide qualities are absent, and no much larger clonotype sits a single base away. The method was PCR. Sequencing used an Illumina HiSeq 4000. High-throughput sequencing was used to profile the TCR beta-chain CDR3 region of each patient. Turning to the authors' computational methods: The researchers built a classifier to tell apart papillary thyroid cancer patients with distant metastasis, based on CDR3 differences among clinicopathological groups. The Shannon index was used to measure repertoire diversity, and the Morisita-Horn index was used to measure how similar tumor and blood repertoires were. Starting from the raw public reads, TCRdb applied fastp trimming at Q25, assembled clones with MiXCR and retained in-frame beta chains. TCRdb, not the original authors, processed these V and J calls. The table for this sample lists approximately 35,000 clones; less than 40% of them were counted only once. Roughly 22% of the sample is taken by the ten largest.

Including cysteine and phenylalanine, the CDR3 has 16 amino acids. Just CDR3 DNA is preserved here, 48 bases in frame from base 1. V and J lose 1 base and 1 base, and a span of 14 bases separates them. CDR1 and CDR2, looked up from the germline V gene, are MDHEN and SYDVKM. Sequences were obtained from tumor tissue. The origin of this receptor is a female donor with papillary thyroid cancer or a benign thyroid nodule (not recorded which). Some clones in this sample may be carry-over from other donors' samples. The sequence links TRBV28 to TRBJ2-7, with TRBD1 tentatively as D gene (8 bases match). The CDR3 here reads CASSLYTGGGSYEQYF. The DNA sequence is TGTGCCAGCAGTTTATATACAGGGGGGGGTTCCTACGAGCAGTACTTC.